Shown below are 18 T cell receptor beta chains from a single sample sequenced in a study of cytomegalovirus exposure and HLA in healthy donors. Generated by immunoSEQ multiplex PCR, the TCRdb table keeps only in-frame clones and is missing some. Found here are around 300,000 clones, approximately 87% of them singletons; the top ten hold approximately 0.9%. The sample comprised PBMCs. The receptors stem from a young woman in good health and CMV-seronegative.

The CDR3 is CSGADQETQYF. The CDR3, as DNA: TGCAGTGGGGCAGATCAAGAGACCCAGTACTTC. The chain is built from TRBV20-1 and TRBJ2-5; D remains unclear. The CDR3 consists of 11 residues. Looked up from germline, CDR1 is DFQATT and CDR2 is SNEGSKA (reference sequence). Trimming removed 7 bases at V and 2 bases at J, with 8 bases between.

J is TRBJ1-1 and V is TRBV10-1; D is ambiguous. Trimming took off 5 bases at V and 2 bases at J, with 12 bases between the two ends. CDR1 and CDR2 from the germline V gene are WNHNN and SYGVQD (reference sequence). The CDR3 is made up of 14 amino acids. The CDR3 spells CASSRSGINTEAFF. In DNA, the CDR3 is TGCGCCAGCAGTCGATCGGGGATCAACACTGAAGCTTTCTTT.

This chain joins TRBV6-5 and TRBJ1-3; D is perhaps TRBD1 (6 bases). V lost 6 bases to trimming and J lost 4 bases, with 16 bases between them. The CDR3 sequence is 15 residues long. Germline CDR1 reads MNHEY; CDR2 reads SVGAGI. CDR3: CASSSDRFGGNTIYF. CDR3 nucleotides: TGTGCCAGCAGCTCAGACAGGTTTGGGGGAAACACCATATATTTT.

The chain has TRBV5-4 and TRBJ1-2; 7 bases line up with TRBD1. Looked up from germline, CDR1 is SGHNT and CDR2 is YYREEE (reference sequence). The CDR3 spans 14 residues. Trimming removed 0 bases from V and 2 bases from J; junction bases left unmatched: 1. CDR3 in amino acids: CASSLAGQNYGYTF. CDR3 DNA: TGTGCCAGCAGCTTGGCGGGACAGAACTATGGCTACACCTTC. Based on the CDR3 plus reference TRBV5-4 and TRBJ1-2, the full variable domain is ETGVTQSPTHLIKTRGQQVTLRCSSQSGHNTVSWYQQALGQGPQFIFQYYREEENGRGNFPPRFSGLQFPNYSSELNVNALELDDSALYLCASSLAGQNYGYTFGSGTRLTVV.

The V gene is TRBV4-3, the J gene TRBJ1-4, with 9 bases lining up with TRBD1. Germline CDR1 LGHNA, CDR2 YSLEER. This CDR3 contains 16 residues. J was trimmed by 7 bases and V by 0 bases; bases with no gene match: 6. This chain's CDR3 is CASSQEGTGLFEKLFF. The CDR3 DNA reads TGCGCCAGCAGCCAAGAAGGGACAGGGCTATTTGAAAAACTGTTTTTT.

This clone has at least ten counts. In nucleotides, the CDR3 is TGTGCCAGCAGTAGAGAGGCTTCTGGGGCCAACGTCCTGACTTTC. Translated, it gives CASSREASGANVLTF. The gene calls are TRBV6-4 and TRBJ2-6; D call uncertain. Germline V gene lookup returns CDR1 MRHNA and CDR2 SNTAGT. This CDR3 contains 15 residues. V dropped 5 bases and J dropped 1 base, with 9 bases sitting between them.

The V and J genes are TRBV2 and TRBJ2-1; 7 bases are a match to TRBD1. This CDR3 has 16 residues. J was trimmed by 12 bases and V by 2 bases; bases with no gene match: 16. CDR1 and CDR2 (germline): SNHLY, FYNNEI. CDR3 sequence reads: CASSESRAGGVRGQFF. The CDR3 DNA sequence: TGTGCCAGCAGTGAAAGCAGGGCAGGGGGAGTCAGGGGGCAGTTCTTC.

The CDR3 nucleotides read TGTGCCAGCAGTTACCGGACAGCTTATAGCAATCAGCCCCAGCATTTT. It codes for CASSYRTAYSNQPQHF. V gene TRBV28 combines with J gene TRBJ1-5; a possible D gene is TRBD1 (6 bases). This CDR3 region has 16 residues. Germline CDR1 MDHEN, CDR2 SYDVKM. Trimming shortened V by 4 bases and J by 0 bases, and 13 bases separated the two germline ends.

This chain joins TRBV28 and TRBJ1-4, with unresolved D. The CDR3 is made up of 14 amino acids. Germline V gene lookup returns CDR1 MDHEN and CDR2 SYDVKM. V lost 5 bases and J 8 bases, leaving 15 bases between the germline ends. The CDR3 loop reads CASSQPRVGEKLFF. The CDR3 nucleotides read TGTGCCAGCAGTCAACCCCGGGTTGGGGAAAAACTGTTTTTT. Using reference TRBV28 and TRBJ1-4 for the parts outside the CDR3, the full variable domain is DVKVTQSSRYLVKRTGEKVFLECVQDMDHENMFWYRQDPGLGLRLIYFSYDVKMKEKGDIPEGYSVSREKKERFSLILESASTNQTSMYLCASSQPRVGEKLFFGSGTQLSVL.

The rearrangement uses TRBV19 and TRBJ1-6; tentatively, D is TRBD1 (5 bases). Germline assignment: CDR1 LNHDA and CDR2 SQIVND (reference sequence). With 2 bases removed from V and 2 bases from J, the gap between germline ends came to 13 bases. This CDR3 has 17 residues. The CDR3 reads CASSIPDRGTYNSPLHF. DNA for the CDR3: TGTGCCAGTAGTATACCCGACCGGGGGACCTATAATTCACCCCTCCACTTT.

The J gene is TRBJ2-2, the V gene TRBV13, with a tentative D call TRBD2 (6 bases). Between the trimmed V and J ends, which lost 5 bases and 6 bases, there was a span of 13 bases. The V gene's germline CDR1 is PRHDT and CDR2 FYEKMQ (reference sequence). The CDR3 spans 14 residues. For the CDR3, the DNA is TGTGCCAGCAGCACGTTCGGGGGAGCCGGGGAGCTGTTTTTT. Translation gives CASSTFGGAGELFF.

This clone was seen a few times. This rearrangement joins TRBV27 to TRBJ2-7, with TRBD1 matching 7 bases. The germline V gene encodes CDR1 MNHEY and CDR2 SMNVEV (reference sequence). CDR3 size: 15 residues. The ends lost 5 bases at V and 0 bases at J; junction bases unmatched: 7. For the CDR3, the DNA is TGTGCCAGCAGTCCAAACGACAGGGACTCCTACGAGCAGTACTTC. Translated, it gives CASSPNDRDSYEQYF.

The rearrangement links TRBV27 to TRBJ2-1; 8 bases fit TRBD2. Per the germline V gene, CDR1 is MNHEY and CDR2 is SMNVEV (reference sequence). This CDR3 region has 11 residues. CDR3 sequence reads: CTGLASNEQFF. Written as DNA, the CDR3 is TGTACTGGACTAGCCTCCAATGAGCAGTTCTTC.

The genes are TRBV28 and TRBJ1-4; 7 bases line up with TRBD1. V shed 3 bases and J 16 bases; nucleotides not matched to a gene: 11. The CDR3 spans 13 residues. Germline lookup yields CDR1 MDHEN and CDR2 SYDVKM. The CDR3 sequence: CASSFSTGTDSFF. CDR3 nucleotides: TGTGCCAGCAGTTTCTCAACCGGGACAGATTCGTTTTTT.

The chain combines TRBV27 with TRBJ2-7; 9 bases align to TRBD2. V shed 4 bases and J 4 bases; nucleotides not matched to a gene: 8. The CDR3 loop spans 15 amino acids. Looked up from germline, CDR1 is MNHEY and CDR2 is SMNVEV (reference sequence). CDR3 nucleotide sequence: TGTGCCAGCAGTTATATGGCGGGAGGGCCATACGAGCAGTACTTC. Translated, it gives CASSYMAGGPYEQYF.

V gene TRBV25-1 combines with J gene TRBJ1-1; TRBD1 is a possible D gene (5 bases). Germline CDR1 reads MGHDK; CDR2 reads SYGVNS. This CDR3 has 17 residues. Trimming shortened V by 5 bases and J by 0 bases, and 19 bases separated the two germline ends. CDR3 DNA: TGTGCCAGCAGTATGGTCAGGGACTCAAGCATGAACACTGAAGCTTTCTTT. As protein: CASSMVRDSSMNTEAFF.

The rearrangement uses TRBV6-4 and TRBJ2-1; a possible D gene is TRBD2 (5 bases). V dropped 3 bases and J dropped 0 bases, with 9 bases sitting between them. There are 15 residues in the CDR3. Germline loops: CDR1 MRHNA, CDR2 SNTAGT. The DNA of the CDR3 is TGTGCCAGCAGTGATCCGCGGGTCTCCTACAATGAGCAGTTCTTC. It yields the protein CASSDPRVSYNEQFF.

J is TRBJ2-3 and V is TRBV4-2; 8 nucleotides line up with TRBD2. The V gene's germline CDR1 is LGHNA and CDR2 YNFKEQ. V dropped 2 bases and J dropped 3; count of bases not matched to a gene: 13. The CDR3 loop spans 18 amino acids. The CDR3 nucleotides are TGTGCCAGCAGCCAACGGAGGAGCGGGAGAGACGGAACAGATACGCAGTATTTT. It translates to CASSQRRSGRDGTDTQYF.